These 17 T cell receptor beta chains were all obtained from the same sample, sequenced in a study of T-cell reconstitution after alpha-beta-depleted transplantation in children. Construction of the TCRbeta library involved unique molecular identifiers. From the PCR reads, TCRdb called clonotypes with MiXCR, one entry per CDR3 protein. The sample lists several thousand distinct CDR3 sequences, around a sixth occurring once. Sequenced here: PBMCs, mostly from graft donor cells, sampled 180 days after TCRalphabeta/CD19-depleted stem cell transplant. The receptors were gathered from a patient aged 2 to 10 who had a stem cell transplant for inherited bone marrow failure, so the T cells may come from the graft donor.

This clonotype was recorded at least ten times. This chain connects TRBV20-1 to TRBJ2-7; 8 positions agree with TRBD1. V was clipped by 4 bases and J by 4 bases; unmatched bases: 6. The CDR3 is made up of 13 amino acids. Per the germline V gene, CDR1 is DFQATT and CDR2 is SNEGSKA (reference sequence). The DNA for the CDR3 is TGCAGTGCTACAGGGGGCATTGTGTACGAGCAGTACTTC. It is translated as CSATGGIVYEQYF.

Ten or more counts support this clonotype. This sequence joins TRBV15 and TRBJ2-1; D is unresolved. The germline V gene encodes CDR1 LNHNV and CDR2 YYDKDF (reference sequence). The CDR3 contains 14 residues. V gave up 0 bases and J gave up 5 bases, with 8 bases separating them. This CDR3 reads CATSRDLANNEQFF. CDR3 nucleotide sequence: TGTGCCACCAGCAGAGATCTGGCGAACAATGAGCAGTTCTTC.

There are many counts of this clonotype. The CDR3 sequence: CSAGQGVYSPLHF. In DNA form, the CDR3 reads TGCAGTGCCGGGCAGGGGGTATATTCACCCCTCCACTTT. The chain links TRBV20-1 to TRBJ1-6, with 7 bases aligning to TRBD1. This CDR3 spans 13 amino acids. Germline V lookup: CDR1 DFQATT, CDR2 SNEGSKA (reference sequence). With 6 bases clipped from V and 8 bases from J, the junction kept 7 bases outside the gene matches.

This clonotype was recorded at least ten times. This rearrangement joins TRBV7-8 to TRBJ2-5, with TRBD2 matching over 9 bases. Germline loops: CDR1 SGHVS, CDR2 FQNEAQ. Trimming at V came to 5 bases and at J to 5 bases, leaving 21 bases not matched to a gene. The CDR3 loop spans 19 amino acids. CDR3 region: CASSPTLREGRGGQETQYF. CDR3 bases: TGTGCCAGCAGCCCCACCCTGCGGGAGGGCCGGGGGGGCCAGGAGACCCAGTACTTC.

This clonotype was counted many times. V and J are TRBV5-1 and TRBJ1-5; tentative D call: TRBD1 (5 bases). Germline CDR1 reads SGHRS; CDR2 reads YFSETQ. V was cut by 2 bases and J by 5 bases, with 8 bases left in between. The CDR3 has 13 amino acids. CDR3 in DNA: TGCGCCAGCAGCTTCCAGGGCGATCAGCCCCAGCATTTT. Encoded protein: CASSFQGDQPQHF.

This clonotype was counted ten times or more. The chain carries TRBV28 and TRBJ2-1; 9 nucleotides align to TRBD2. This CDR3 is 14 amino acids long. The V and J ends lost 2 bases and 6 bases, in that order; junction bases with no gene match: 2. CDR1 is MDHEN, CDR2 SYDVKM, per germline. CDR3 protein: CASSLAGGPNEQFF. CDR3 sequence (DNA): TGTGCCAGCAGTTTAGCGGGAGGGCCCAATGAGCAGTTCTTC.

This clonotype was counted ten times or more. The chain uses TRBV27 and TRBJ2-1; possibly TRBD1 for D (7 bases). CDR1 is MNHEY and CDR2 is SMNVEV in the germline V gene (reference sequence). The CDR3 runs to 18 residues. Deletions cut 3 bases from V and 2 bases from J, with 20 bases between. The CDR3 coding sequence is TGTGCCAGCAGTTTGGGAAGTGCTCAGGGGGGCCCCTACAATGAGCAGTTCTTC. Encoded protein: CASSLGSAQGGPYNEQFF.

Many counts were recorded for this clonotype. J is TRBJ1-2 and V is TRBV29-1; a weak D match, TRBD1 (6 bases). Germline CDR1 and CDR2: SQVTM and ANQGSEA. Deletions cut 4 bases from V and 1 base from J, with 10 bases between. The CDR3 runs 13 residues. CDR3 protein: CSVGGRGNYGYTF. CDR3 DNA sequence: TGCAGCGTTGGGGGCAGGGGTAACTATGGCTACACCTTC.

This clonotype was seen repeatedly, ten times or more. The rearrangement uses TRBV28 and TRBJ2-7; weak D call: TRBD2 (6 bases). V was cut by 7 bases and J by 2 bases, with 18 bases left in between. CDR1 is MDHEN and CDR2 is SYDVKM in the germline V gene. There are 15 residues in the CDR3. Here the CDR3 DNA reads TGTGCCAGCACCTTTTCCCGGGGGAGGACCTACGAGCAGTACTTC. This translates into CASTFSRGRTYEQYF.

This clonotype was seen many times. The V call is TRBV20-1, the J call TRBJ2-7, with a possible D match to TRBD2 (5 bases). Germline V lookup: CDR1 DFQATT, CDR2 SNEGSKA (reference sequence). The CDR3 contains 12 residues. Trimming took off 3 bases at V and 5 bases at J, with 11 bases between the two ends. The CDR3 bases are TGCAGTGCTAGCGGGATCAAGAACGAGCAGTACTTC. It is translated as CSASGIKNEQYF.

This clonotype was seen ten or more times. The chain combines TRBV11-3 with TRBJ2-4, with D tentatively TRBD1 (6 bases). The V end lost 5 bases, the J end lost 1 base, and 15 bases lay between the germline ends. CDR3 size: 16 residues. Germline V gene data show CDR1 as SGHNT and CDR2 as YENEEA. The CDR3 region has the DNA TGTGCCAGCAGCCTGAGCTGGGGGCCGGCCAAAAACATTCAGTACTTC. Protein sequence: CASSLSWGPAKNIQYF.

This clonotype was recorded at least ten times. The V call is TRBV20-1, the J call TRBJ2-1, with 8 bases that match TRBD2. The germline V gene has CDR1 DFQATT and CDR2 SNEGSKA (reference sequence). J gave up 4 bases and V 1 base, and 0 bases lay outside the gene matches. The CDR3 loop spans 13 amino acids. The CDR3 is CSARAGGYNEQFF. The CDR3 coding sequence is TGCAGTGCTAGAGCGGGAGGGTACAATGAGCAGTTCTTC.

Turning to this clonotype: A much more abundant neighbour one base away suggests this may be a read error. The rearrangement joins TRBV3-1 to TRBJ1-5; no reliable D call. Germline assignment: CDR1 LGHDT and CDR2 YNNKEL (reference sequence). Trimming removed 1 base from V and 13 bases from J, with 11 bases in between. This CDR3 spans 12 amino acids. As DNA, the CDR3 is TGTGCCAGCAGCCAAGGGAGAGCGACTCAGCATTTT. Its protein product is CASSQGRATQHF.

This clonotype was observed many times. This sequence joins TRBV10-3 and TRBJ1-5; no clear D gene. CDR1 ENHRY and CDR2 SYGVKD come from the germline V gene. Trimming removed 2 bases from V and 0 bases from J, with 8 bases in between. This CDR3 is built from 15 residues. The CDR3, as DNA: TGTGCCATCAGTGAGCTAGACCCTAGCAATCAGCCCCAGCATTTT. Translating gives CAISELDPSNQPQHF.

This clonotype came up many times. The chain recombines TRBV9 with TRBJ2-7, with D unclear. The CDR3 spans 15 residues. V was cut by 4 bases and J by 6 bases, with 20 bases left in between. Looked up from germline, CDR1 is SGDLS and CDR2 is YYNGEE. The CDR3 protein is CASSPGSRRFGEQYF. In nucleotides, the CDR3 is TGTGCCAGCAGCCCCGGTTCTAGGAGATTCGGCGAGCAGTACTTC.

This clonotype was counted many times. This sequence joins TRBV6-2 or TRBV6-3 and TRBJ2-1; TRBD1 agrees at 7 bases. Trimming at V came to 4 bases and at J to 0 bases, leaving 6 bases not matched to a gene. The CDR3 consists of 16 residues. Germline CDR1 reads MNHEY; CDR2 reads SVGEGT. The CDR3 loop is CASSFSRDSSYNEQFF. CDR3 DNA: TGTGCCAGCAGTTTCTCTCGGGACAGCTCCTACAATGAGCAGTTCTTC.

This clonotype was observed many times. V usage is TRBV28 and J usage is TRBJ2-1; 10 positions agree with TRBD1. V trimming: 7 bases; J trimming: 0 bases; junction bases outside the gene matches: 9. The V gene's germline CDR1 is MDHEN and CDR2 SYDVKM. The CDR3 spans 17 residues. CDR3 loop: CASIPDRGKVSYNEQFF. CDR3 coding DNA: TGTGCCAGCATTCCGGACAGGGGGAAAGTCTCCTACAATGAGCAGTTCTTC.